The subject of this entry is one TCR beta chain. Its target is not known. This specimen comes from a study of OX40 agonist ivuxolimab in advanced cancers. On the study more broadly: Patients were roughly 87% male with ages roughly 20 to 90, mean about 60. Anti-PD-1, anti-PD-L1 or anti-CTLA-4 therapy given earlier was allowed, and approximately 40% had some.

Some clones are missing from TCRdb's copy, which holds only in-frame ones; the method was immunoSEQ multiplex PCR. The sample includes tens of thousands of clones, around nine tenths of them seen just once. The CDR3 loop spans 15 amino acids. Trimming took off 2 bases at V and 0 bases at J, with 8 bases between the two ends. The V gene's germline CDR1 is LNHDA and CDR2 SQIVND (reference sequence). Overall study results and limits: Certain nonresponding patients likewise had low normalized T-cell clonal expansion.

Autoimmune disease history or systemic immunosuppression was exclusionary. The chain recombines TRBV19 with TRBJ2-1; no reliable D call. Here the sequenced sample was CD4+ or CD8+ T cells sorted from blood, taken in a trial of the OX40 agonist ivuxolimab. This receptor was obtained from an adult with an advanced solid tumor such as melanoma, head and neck, liver or kidney cancer. The CDR3 DNA is TGTGCCAGTAGTATACGACTCAACTCCTACAATGAGCAGTTCTTC. Translation gives CASSIRLNSYNEQFF.